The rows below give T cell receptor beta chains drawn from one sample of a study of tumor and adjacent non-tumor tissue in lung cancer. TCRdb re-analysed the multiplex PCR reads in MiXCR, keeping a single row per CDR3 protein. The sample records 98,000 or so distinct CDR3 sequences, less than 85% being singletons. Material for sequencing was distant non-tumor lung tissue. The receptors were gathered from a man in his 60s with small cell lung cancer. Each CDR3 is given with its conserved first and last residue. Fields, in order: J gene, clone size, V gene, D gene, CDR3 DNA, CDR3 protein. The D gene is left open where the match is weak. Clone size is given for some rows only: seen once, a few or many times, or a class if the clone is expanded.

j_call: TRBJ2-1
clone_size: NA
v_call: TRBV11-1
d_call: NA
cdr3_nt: TGTGCCAGCAACTCAGAATCGAGGACTAACGGAAGTGGTAATGAGCAGTTCTTC
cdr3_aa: CASNSESRTNGSGNEQFF

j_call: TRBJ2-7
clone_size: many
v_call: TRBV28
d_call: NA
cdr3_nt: TGTGCCAGCAGTATCCTGAGACAGGCTCAGTACTTC
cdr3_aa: CASSILRQAQYF

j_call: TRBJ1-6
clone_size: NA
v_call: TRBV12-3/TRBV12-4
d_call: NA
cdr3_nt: TGTGCAAGCAGATCCGCGGACAGCTTCAATTCACCCCTCCACTTT
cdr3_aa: CASRSADSFNSPLHF

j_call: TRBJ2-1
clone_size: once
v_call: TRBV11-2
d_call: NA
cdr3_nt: TGTGCCAGCAGCTTAGTGGCGGCGGACCTAATGATCTTC
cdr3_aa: CASSLVAADLMIF

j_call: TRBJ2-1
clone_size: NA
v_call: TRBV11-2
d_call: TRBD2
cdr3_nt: TGTGCCAGTTGCTTAGAGCCCCGCTGGCGGGAGGGCCCAAATGAGCAGTTCTTC
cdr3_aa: CASCLEPRWREGPNEQFF

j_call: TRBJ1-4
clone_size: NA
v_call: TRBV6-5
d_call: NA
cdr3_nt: TGTGCCAGTACCACCGAGAATTCTGCAACTAATGAAAAACTGTTTTTT
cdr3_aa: CASTTENSATNEKLFF

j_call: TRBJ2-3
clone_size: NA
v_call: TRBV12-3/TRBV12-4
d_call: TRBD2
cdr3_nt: TGTGCCAGCAGTCGGGGGACTAGCGAGTCAGATACGCAGTATTTT
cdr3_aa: CASSRGTSESDTQYF

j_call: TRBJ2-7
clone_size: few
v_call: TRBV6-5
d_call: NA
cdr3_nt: TGTGCCAGCGGGTGGACATGGTCAGCCGATCAGTACTTC
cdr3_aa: CASGWTWSADQYF

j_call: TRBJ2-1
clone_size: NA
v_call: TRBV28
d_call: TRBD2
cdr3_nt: TGTGCCAGCGGGATAGGGGGACTAGCGGGAACGAATGAGCAATTCTTC
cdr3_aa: CASGIGGLAGTNEQFF

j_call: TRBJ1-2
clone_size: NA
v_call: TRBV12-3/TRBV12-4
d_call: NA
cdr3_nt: TGTGCCAGCGGTTTGGTGGCAGGGGTTGACTACACCTTC
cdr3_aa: CASGLVAGVDYTF

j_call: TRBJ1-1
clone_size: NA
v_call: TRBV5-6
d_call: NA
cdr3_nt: TGTGCCAGCAGCCTGGCCTCCGGGACATCGAACACTGAAACTTTCTTT
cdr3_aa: CASSLASGTSNTETFF